These T cell receptor beta chains were read from a single sample in a study of OX40 agonist ivuxolimab in advanced cancers. Sequencing used immunoSEQ multiplex PCR; TCRdb keeps in-frame clones, though not all of them. Altogether about 69,000 clones are present, 90% being singletons, with the ten largest covering about 10%. Sample: CD4+ or CD8+ T cells sorted from blood, taken in a trial of the OX40 agonist ivuxolimab. These receptors all come from an adult with an advanced solid tumor such as melanoma, head and neck, liver or kidney cancer. Both conserved end residues are part of each CDR3.

V gene	J gene	CDR3 protein
TRBV6-6	TRBJ2-5	CATKGVRRGQETQYF
TRBV28	TRBJ1-1	CASLPPRTGGTEAFF
TRBV9	TRBJ2-1	CASSTGTSSYNEQFF
TRBV27	TRBJ2-3	CASYSFEGTDTQYF
TRBV19	TRBJ2-7	CASMGLAGGRQGYYEQYF
TRBV27	TRBJ1-5	CASTRTGQGNQPQHF
TRBV15	TRBJ1-5	CATSRGGSGSNQPQHF
TRBV28	TRBJ1-4	CASSLTEKLFF
TRBV10-3	TRBJ2-5	CAIKQEETQYF
TRBV19	TRBJ2-7	CASSRVTHLYEQYF
TRBV5-1	TRBJ2-7	CASSLGPQNYEQYF
TRBV9	TRBJ2-7	CASSVGSGGYEQYF
TRBV28	TRBJ1-5	CASGQGAQQPQHF
TRBV11-2	TRBJ2-3	CAGSLAGTDTQYF
TRBV28	TRBJ2-7	CASSLSGTQAQYF